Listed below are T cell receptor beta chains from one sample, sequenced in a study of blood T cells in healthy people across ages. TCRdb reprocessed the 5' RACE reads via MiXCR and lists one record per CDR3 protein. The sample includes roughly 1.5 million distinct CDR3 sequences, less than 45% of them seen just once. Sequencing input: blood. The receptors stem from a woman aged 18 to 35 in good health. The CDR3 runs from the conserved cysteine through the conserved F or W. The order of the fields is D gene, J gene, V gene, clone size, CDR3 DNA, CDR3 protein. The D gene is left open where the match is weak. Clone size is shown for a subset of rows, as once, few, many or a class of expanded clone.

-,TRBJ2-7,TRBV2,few,TGTGCCAGCAGCGGGACACCTAGCTCCTACGAGCAGTACTTC,CASSGTPSSYEQYF
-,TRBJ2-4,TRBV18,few,TGTGCCAGCTCACCACGTACCGGGCGGTTGAACATTCAGTACTTC,CASSPRTGRLNIQYF
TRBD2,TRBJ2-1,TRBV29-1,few,TGCAGCGTTGAAGGCGGGTTAGCGGGGACCCCCGATGAGCAGTTCTTC,CSVEGGLAGTPDEQFF
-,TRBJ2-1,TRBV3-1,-,TGTGCCAGCAGCCAGGAGCGAACCTACGAGCAGTTCTTC,CASSQERTYEQFF
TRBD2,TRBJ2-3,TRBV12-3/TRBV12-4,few,TGTGCCAGCAACCGACTAGCGGGGGCCACAGATACGCAGTATTTT,CASNRLAGATDTQYF
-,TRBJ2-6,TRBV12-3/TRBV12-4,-,TGTGCCAGCAGTTCCTCGAGCTCTGGGGCCAACGTCCTGACTTTC,CASSSSSSGANVLTF
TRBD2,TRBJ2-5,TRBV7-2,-,TGTGCCAGCAGCTCGGGACTAGCGGAGTACTTC,CASSSGLAEYF
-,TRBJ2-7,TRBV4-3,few,TGCGCCAGCAGCCAAGAGGGGCGGCCTAACGACGAGCAGTACTTC,CASSQEGRPNDEQYF
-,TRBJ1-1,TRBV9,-,TGTGCCAGCAGCGTTAACCTCCCGAGGTGGAACACTGAAGCTTTCTTT,CASSVNLPRWNTEAFF
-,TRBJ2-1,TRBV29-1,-,TGCAGCGTTGAAGAGACGTTTGGAGGCAATGAGCAGTTCTTC,CSVEETFGGNEQFF
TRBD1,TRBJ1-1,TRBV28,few,TGTGCCAGCAGTTGGGGGGACAGTGAAGCTTTCTTT,CASSWGDSEAFF
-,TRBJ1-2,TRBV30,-,TGTGCCTGGAGTCTTCCAGGAGTACATAACTATGGCTACACCTTC,CAWSLPGVHNYGYTF
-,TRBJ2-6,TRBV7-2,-,TGTGCCAGCAGAGGGGACTCTGGGGCCAACGTCCTGACTTTC,CASRGDSGANVLTF
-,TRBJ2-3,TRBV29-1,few,TGCAGCGCCCTATGGGTTGTGGGAGATACGCAGTATTTT,CSALWVVGDTQYF
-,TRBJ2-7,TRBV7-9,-,TGTGCCAGCAGCTTAGGGCCGTCCGGGCCGGTACGCGAGCAGTACTTC,CASSLGPSGPVREQYF
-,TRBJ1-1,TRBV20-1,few,TGCAGTGTAAGTCAGCAGGCCCGGGGCACTGAAGCTTTCTTT,CSVSQQARGTEAFF
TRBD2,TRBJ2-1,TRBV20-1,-,TGCAGTGCTGACCCTCTCTCTAGCGGGGGCCGAAACAGAGAGACCCAGTTCTTC,CSADPLSSGGRNRETQFF
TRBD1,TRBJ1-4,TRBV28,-,TGTGCCAGCAGTTTACTAGAAGGGACAGGGGGCCTAAAACTGTTTTTT,CASSLLEGTGGLKLFF
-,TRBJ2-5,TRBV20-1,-,TGCAGTGCTAGCGGGGCGACGGGAACTTACAATGAGCAGTACTTC,CSASGATGTYNEQYF
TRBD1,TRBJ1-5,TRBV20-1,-,TGCAGTGCTGTTAGTCTCGTTGGGACAGGGGTGGGTCAGCCCCAGCATTTT,CSAVSLVGTGVGQPQHF
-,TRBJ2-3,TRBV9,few,TGTGCCAGCAAGGAGACAACTAGCACAGATACGCAGTATTTT,CASKETTSTDTQYF
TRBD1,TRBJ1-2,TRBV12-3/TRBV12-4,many,TGTGCCAGCAGTTGGACAGGGGGCGCTTATGGCTACACCTTC,CASSWTGGAYGYTF
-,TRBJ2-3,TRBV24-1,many,TGTGCCACCAGTGATTTGCCTTCGGGACACGTTTTAGCAGATACGCAGTATTTT,CATSDLPSGHVLADTQYF
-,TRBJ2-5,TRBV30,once,TGTGCCTGGAGTGTAGAACGGGAAGAGACCCAGTACTTC,CAWSVEREETQYF
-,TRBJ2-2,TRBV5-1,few,TGCGCCAGCAGCTACCCTCAGGGAAACACCGGGGAGCTGTTTTTT,CASSYPQGNTGELFF
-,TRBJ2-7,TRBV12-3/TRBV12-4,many,TGTGCCAGCAGTGGTAGCAGAAGCTCCTACGAGCAGTACTTC,CASSGSRSSYEQYF
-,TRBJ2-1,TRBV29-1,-,TGCAGCGTTGAGCAGTCTCGGCCCTACAATGAGCAGTTCTTC,CSVEQSRPYNEQFF
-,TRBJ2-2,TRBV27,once,TGTGCCAGCAGTTTATCGATAAGGGTATCGGGCGGGGAGCTGTTTTTT,CASSLSIRVSGGELFF
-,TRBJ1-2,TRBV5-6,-,TGTGCCAGCAGCTTGTCTGGTAACTACACCTTC,CASSLSGNYTF
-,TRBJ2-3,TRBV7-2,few,TGTGCCAGCAGCCTGGGGATGGAGCCAGATACGCAGTATTTT,CASSLGMEPDTQYF